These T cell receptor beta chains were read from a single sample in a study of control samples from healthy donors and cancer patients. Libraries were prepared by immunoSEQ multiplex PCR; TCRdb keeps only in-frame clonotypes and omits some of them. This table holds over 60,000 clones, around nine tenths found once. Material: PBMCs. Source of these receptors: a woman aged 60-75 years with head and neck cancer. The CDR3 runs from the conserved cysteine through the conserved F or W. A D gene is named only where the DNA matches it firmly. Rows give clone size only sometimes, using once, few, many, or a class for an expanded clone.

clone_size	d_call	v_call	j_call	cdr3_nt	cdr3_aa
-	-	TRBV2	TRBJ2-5	TGTGCCAGCAGTGACCGAGAGACCCAGTACTTC	CASSDRETQYF
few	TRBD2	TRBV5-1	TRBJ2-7	TGCGCCAGCACTCTAGCGGGAGGGACCTCCTACGAGCAGTACTTC	CASTLAGGTSYEQYF
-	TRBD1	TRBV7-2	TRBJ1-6	TGTGCCAGCAGCTCCGACAGGGAGGGATCACCCCTCCACTTT	CASSSDREGSPLHF
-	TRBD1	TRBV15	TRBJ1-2	TGTGCCACCAGCAGGGACGGGACAGCCTTCTCCTATGGCTACACCTTC	CATSRDGTAFSYGYTF
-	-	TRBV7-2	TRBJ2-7	TGTGCCAGCAGCTTACCCTCGTACGAGCAGTACTTC	CASSLPSYEQYF
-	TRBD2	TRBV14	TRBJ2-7	TGTGCCAGCAGCCGTAGCCCCATCAGCGGGAGTGCCTACGAGCAGTACTTC	CASSRSPISGSAYEQYF
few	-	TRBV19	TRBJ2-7	TGTGCCAGTAGGCAATACTCGATTGGTATTTACGAGCAGTACTTC	CASRQYSIGIYEQYF
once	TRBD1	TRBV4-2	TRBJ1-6	TGTGCCAGCAGCCAAGTCGGGGCAGGGGGTTGGTCACCCCTCCACTTT	CASSQVGAGGWSPLHF
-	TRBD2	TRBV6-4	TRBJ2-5	TGTGCCAGGCGATTACGACTAGCGAGGAACCAAGAGACCCAGTACTTC	CARRLRLARNQETQYF
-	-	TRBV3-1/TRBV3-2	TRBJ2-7	TGTGCCAGCAGCCAAAGCCTCGGAAGGGACATCCCCGAGCAGTACTTC	CASSQSLGRDIPEQYF
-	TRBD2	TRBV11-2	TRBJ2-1	TGTGCCAGCAGCTTAAGGGAGCGGGAGGGCCGCAATGAGCAGTTCTTC	CASSLREREGRNEQFF
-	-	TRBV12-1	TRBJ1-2	TGTGCCAGCAGCGGGGACAGGGGGTATGGCTACACCTTC	CASSGDRGYGYTF
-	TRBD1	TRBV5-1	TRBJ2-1	TGCGCCAGCAGCGAAAGACAGGGAAATGAGCAGTTCTTC	CASSERQGNEQFF
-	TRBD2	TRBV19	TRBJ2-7	TGTGCCAGTAGTCGCAGCGGGGGGACAACCTACGAGCAGTACTTC	CASSRSGGTTYEQYF
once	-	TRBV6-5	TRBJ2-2	TGTGCCAGCAGTTATTCGGGGAACTTAGTCACCGGGGAGCTGTTTTTT	CASSYSGNLVTGELFF
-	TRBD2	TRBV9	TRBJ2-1	TGTGCCAGCAGCGTAGGGGCTAGCGGGAGGGCCGGCAATGAGCAGTTCTTC	CASSVGASGRAGNEQFF
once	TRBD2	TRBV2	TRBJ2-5	TGTGCCAGCAGTGATGGTGATATAGCGGGGTCCCAAGAGACCCAGTACTTC	CASSDGDIAGSQETQYF
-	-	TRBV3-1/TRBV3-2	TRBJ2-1	TGTGCCAGCAGCCAAGACACAGGGAGCTCCTACAATGAGCAGTTCTTC	CASSQDTGSSYNEQFF
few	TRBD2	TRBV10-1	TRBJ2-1	TGCGCCAGCAGTGAGGGGCTAGCGGGAGGTTATGAGCAGTTCTTC	CASSEGLAGGYEQFF
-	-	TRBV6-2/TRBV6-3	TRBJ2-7	TGTGCCAGCAGTTACTCACAGGCCCCCTCCTACGAGCAGTACTTC	CASSYSQAPSYEQYF
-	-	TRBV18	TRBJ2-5	TGTGCCAGCTCACGAAGCGGAGGGGGGGGAGAGACCCAGTACTTC	CASSRSGGGGETQYF
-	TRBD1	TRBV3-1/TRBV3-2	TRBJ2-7	TGTGCCAGCAGCCAAGGTCCGGGACAGTCCTACGAGCAGTACTTC	CASSQGPGQSYEQYF
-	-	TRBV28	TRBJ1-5	TGTGCCAGCAGTTTTGAGTGGAGGGGCAATCAGCCCCAGCATTTT	CASSFEWRGNQPQHF
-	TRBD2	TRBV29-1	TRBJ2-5	TGCAGCGTTGAAGATCGGACTAGCGGGCAGACCCAGTACTTC	CSVEDRTSGQTQYF
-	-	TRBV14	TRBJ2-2	TGTGCCAGCAGCGGACAACCCACCGGGGAGCTGTTTTTT	CASSGQPTGELFF
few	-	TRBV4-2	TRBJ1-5	TGTGCCAGCAGCCAAGTTGTGAGTAGCAATCAGCCCCAGCATTTT	CASSQVVSSNQPQHF
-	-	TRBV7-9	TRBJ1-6	TGTGCCAGCACCTACGGGGGTTCACCCCTCCACTTT	CASTYGGSPLHF
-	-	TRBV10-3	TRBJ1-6	TGTGCCATCAGTGGGCAGGGAGGGTTTTCACCCCTCCACTTT	CAISGQGGFSPLHF
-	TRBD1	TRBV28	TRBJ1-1	TGTGCCAGCAGTCACAGGGGGCATTCGGACACTGAAGCTTTCTTT	CASSHRGHSDTEAFF
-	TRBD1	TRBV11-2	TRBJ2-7	TGTGCCAGCAGCTTAGAGAGGACAGGGTACGAGCAGTACTTC	CASSLERTGYEQYF
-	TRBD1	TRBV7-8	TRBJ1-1	TGTGCCAGCAGCTTGCGGACAGGGAAGACCACTGAAGCTTTCTTT	CASSLRTGKTTEAFF
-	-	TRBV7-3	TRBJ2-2	TGTGCCAGCAGCCCAACTCTAAGGGGAAACACCGGGGAGCTGTTTTTT	CASSPTLRGNTGELFF
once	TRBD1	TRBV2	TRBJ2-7	TGTGCCAGCAGTCAAGGACAGGGGGGCTACGAGCAGTACTTC	CASSQGQGGYEQYF
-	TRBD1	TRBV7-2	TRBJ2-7	TGTGCCAGCAGCCTCGACGGGACAGGGGGGCGCGAGCAGTACTTC	CASSLDGTGGREQYF
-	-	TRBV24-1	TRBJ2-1	TGTGCCACCAGTGATGTCGCGTTGTCCTACAATGAGCAGTTCTTC	CATSDVALSYNEQFF
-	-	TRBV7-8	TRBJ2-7	TGTGCCAGCAGCCGGGGACTCGAGGTGTACGAGCAGTACTTC	CASSRGLEVYEQYF